This entry is about one T cell receptor (beta chain). The table lists this clonotype with many counts. It has no known antigen specificity. Per-nucleotide qualities are absent, and no much larger clonotype sits a single base away. RNA was extracted from bulk unsorted tissue and checked for quality with a NanoDrop ND-1000 and an Agilent 2100. Donors were newly diagnosed lung cancer patients admitted for thoracic surgery in China between August and November 2014, without prior chemotherapy. The study excluded patients who had received radiotherapy or chemotherapy before or who had another cancer at the same time. Pieces of surgical tissue measuring about 1-2.1 cm3 were kept in RNAlater solution and held at -80 degrees C until needed. The sample originates from a study of tumor and adjacent non-tumor tissue in lung cancer (dated 2018 in TCRdb). Broadly, across the study: The cohort included 12 adenocarcinoma, 2 squamous cell carcinoma and 1 small cell lung cancer patients. For each patient, one tumor sample and one normal lung sample were taken, giving thirty paired specimens that underwent TCRbeta CDR3 sequencing. Bulk TCRbeta repertoires were compared between lung tumor tissue and matched distant non-tumor lung tissue obtained from approximately 16 lung cancer patients. Ages among the 15 or so patients ranged from roughly 31 to 85 years, there were approximately ten men and 5 women, and disease was at TNM stage I to III. In total, sequencing yielded approximately 130,000,000 productive TCRbeta reads, which works out to an average of approximately 4.1 million reads per sample.

To prepare the library, multiplex PCR was applied. These reads were obtained on an Illumina HiSeq 2500. Following protocols modified from ARM-PCR, the researchers constructed TCRbeta libraries through three rounds of nested PCR with primers (Table S4). Before sequencing, PCR products of 200-500 bp were excised from the gel and purified with the QIAquick gel extraction kit. Processing in the source paper ran as follows. Reads were cleaned with Trimmomatic, merged with FLASH into complete CDR3 sequences, and assigned to V(D)J germline segments with MiTCR. Clonal diversity was calculated as the inverse Simpson's index using VDJtools. In-frame sequences without a premature stop codon were defined as productive reads. Clones were called with MiXCR by TCRdb after fastp trimmed the public reads at Q25, and only in-frame beta chains were retained. Rows with one shared CDR3 protein collapse into an entry with the most common genes and DNA. TCRdb's processing, not the authors' own work, is the source of the V and J calls. For this sample there are about 70,000 distinct CDR3 sequences; 73% appear just once. Jointly, the top ten make up 28% of the sample.

V is cut by 5 bases and J by 7 bases, and the space between the germline ends is 6 bases. The CDR3 spans 11 residues, from the cysteine through the phenylalanine. Kept here is only the CDR3 DNA, which spans 33 bases and is read in frame from base 1. Results the study describes overall, beyond this receptor: TCR diversity was significantly higher in younger patients, and greater tumor TCR diversity was associated with shorter overall survival and shorter disease-free survival. TCR diversity (inverse Simpson) was significantly higher in tumor than in normal lung tissue (roughly 430 vs 170, P = 0.0075, Mann-Whitney U test). Only around 16 patients were in the cohort, and the authors stated that larger samples and more detailed clinical data are needed. A significantly larger cumulative share of the repertoire was made up by the top 100 clones in normal lung than in tumor tissue. Neither the sequencing platform nor unique molecular identifiers are mentioned in the methods. Peripheral blood was not sequenced, so blood TCRbeta repertoires were not examined in the lung cancer patients of the study.

Sequences were obtained from lung tumor tissue. The sequence is built from TRBV12-3 or TRBV12-4 and TRBJ2-1; TRBD1 could be the D gene, as 5 bases match. The sequence came from a man aged 60-69 years with non-small cell lung cancer. The DNA sequence is as follows: TGTGCCAGCAGTCCAGGGAATGAGCAGTTCTTC. This codes for CASSPGNEQFF.